Shown below are 11 T cell receptor beta chains from a single sample sequenced in a study of blood T cell repertoires in COVID-19. Method: immunoSEQ multiplex PCR; TCRdb's copy keeps in-frame clones and lacks some. The sample has roughly 200,000 clones, 80% to 85% seen once. Sequencing input: peripheral blood. The receptors were gathered from a middle-aged man with active or convalescent COVID-19.

This chain uses TRBV19 with TRBJ2-2, with TRBD2 as a possible D gene (6 bases). Germline V gene data show CDR1 as LNHDA and CDR2 as SQIVND (reference sequence). The V gene lost 6 bases and the J gene lost 6 bases, with 11 bases spanning the gap. This CDR3 comprises 13 residues. This chain's CDR3 is CASRGREAGELFF. In nucleotides, the CDR3 is TGTGCCAGTAGAGGCAGGGAGGCCGGGGAGCTGTTTTTT.

This clone was seen a few times. The chain links TRBV6-5 to TRBJ2-1, with 14 bases aligning to TRBD2. The germline V gene encodes CDR1 MNHEY and CDR2 SVGAGI. This CDR3 comprises 16 residues. Trimming took 4 bases from V and 9 from J; bases not matched to a gene: 8. DNA of the CDR3: TGTGCCAGCAGTTCCCGGACTAGCGGGGGGTGGGGTGAGCAGTTCTTC. Translation: CASSSRTSGGWGEQFF.

A remark on this clone: At the DNA level, this CDR3 is encoded by other sequences in the same sample as well. V and J are TRBV19 and TRBJ1-5; 8 nucleotides line up with TRBD1. Germline assignment: CDR1 LNHDA and CDR2 SQIVND (reference sequence). The CDR3 is 14 residues long. J was trimmed by 5 bases and V by 4 bases; bases with no gene match: 4. The CDR3 sequence is CASSRTGRDQPQHF. CDR3 nucleotides: TGTGCCAGTAGTAGGACAGGGCGGGATCAGCCCCAGCATTTT.

The CDR3 protein is CASGDSGERTDTQYF. The CDR3, as DNA: TGTGCCAGCGGAGATAGCGGGGAGCGCACAGATACGCAGTATTTT. The chain joins TRBV6-5 to TRBJ2-3; 8 nucleotides align to TRBD2. Germline values: CDR1 MNHEY, CDR2 SVGAGI. The J segment lost 1 base and the V segment lost 8 bases, leaving 8 bases of the junction unmatched. This CDR3 is built from 15 residues.

The J gene is TRBJ2-3, the V gene TRBV6-5, with 10 nucleotides matching TRBD2. V lost 7 bases to trimming and J lost 3 bases; unmatched junction nucleotides: 7. The germline gives CDR1 MNHEY, CDR2 SVGAGI. This CDR3 spans 15 amino acids. CDR3 sequence (DNA): TGTGCCAGCATTCCTAGCGGGGGTAGGACAGATACGCAGTATTTT. Its protein is CASIPSGGRTDTQYF.

This chain uses TRBV5-8 with TRBJ1-2, with 8 bases identical to TRBD1. V shed 3 bases, J shed 7 bases, and the junction held 11 bases outside the gene matches. The CDR3 contains 15 residues. CDR1 is SGHTS and CDR2 is YDEGEE in the germline V gene. This CDR3 reads CASSSRTGWAGGYTF. DNA of the CDR3: TGTGCCAGCAGCTCGCGGACAGGGTGGGCGGGTGGCTACACCTTC.

This clone was counted ten times or more. The V gene is TRBV7-9, the J gene TRBJ2-7; the D gene is possibly TRBD1 (5 bases). Trimming removed 5 bases from V and 2 bases from J, with 7 bases in between. There are 12 residues in the CDR3. Germline V lookup: CDR1 SEHNR, CDR2 FQNEAQ (reference sequence). In DNA form, the CDR3 reads TGTGCCAGCAGCCGACAGACCTACGAGCAGTACTTC. Translating it yields CASSRQTYEQYF.

In this sample, this clone turned up once. The gene calls are TRBV30 and TRBJ1-6; D not certain. The V end was cut by 1 base, the J end by 4 bases, with 5 bases between. Germline loops: CDR1 GTSNPN, CDR2 SVGIG (reference sequence). This CDR3 has 13 residues. The CDR3 DNA reads TGTGCCTGGAGTGCAGATTATAATTCACCCCTCCACTTT. This sequence encodes CAWSADYNSPLHF.

The genes are TRBV5-1 and TRBJ1-5; D is possibly TRBD1 (5 bases). The V gene's germline CDR1 is SGHRS and CDR2 YFSETQ. The CDR3 spans 13 residues. V lost 4 bases, J lost 5 bases, and 10 bases lay in between. In DNA form, the CDR3 reads TGCGCCAGCAGCCAGGGATACGATCAGCCCCAGCATTTT. It yields the protein CASSQGYDQPQHF.

The CDR3 loop is CASRLPGQGSYEQYF. The CDR3 nucleotides read TGTGCCAGCAGACTTCCGGGACAGGGATCCTACGAGCAGTACTTC. This chain links TRBV12-1 with TRBJ2-7; the D call TRBD1 from the table was never checked on the DNA. TRBV12-1 is reported as a pseudogene. The CDR3 loop spans 15 amino acids.

V and J are TRBV18 and TRBJ2-7; 10 bases map to TRBD1. The CDR3 contains 15 residues. Germline V gene sequence: CDR1 KGHSH, CDR2 LQKENI. V was clipped by 1 base and J by 7 bases; unmatched bases: 7. The DNA for the CDR3 is TGTGCCAGCTCACCACGGGGACAGGGGATACGGGAGCAGTACTTC. Translation gives CASSPRGQGIREQYF.